A selection of T cell receptor beta chains follows, all from one sample in a study of T cell repertoires in cytomegalovirus infection. TCRdb ran MiXCR on the reads and lists one entry per CDR3 protein. The sample has about 360,000 distinct CDR3 sequences; less than 20% are singletons. The sequencing sample was made of PBMCs. The receptor set was obtained from a human donor in good health (CMV status not recorded). Some clones in this sample may be carry-over from other donors' samples. Each CDR3 is given with its conserved first and last residue. Each record gives: D gene, J gene, V gene, clone size, CDR3 DNA, CDR3 protein. D genes are given only for firm matches. Not all rows give a size; the values are once, few, many and, for expanded clones, a class.

TRBD1 | TRBJ2-1 | TRBV9 | - | TGTGCCAGCAGCGTACAGGGGGAGATCTACTACAATGAGCAGTTCTTC | CASSVQGEIYYNEQFF
TRBD1 | TRBJ2-5 | TRBV5-5 | few | TGTGCCAGCAGCCGCGGGACAGGTCAGCAAGAGACCCAGTACTTC | CASSRGTGQQETQYF
- | TRBJ1-1 | TRBV7-6 | many | TGTGCCAGCAGCTTAGATGCGGGAACTGAAGCTTTCTTT | CASSLDAGTEAFF
- | TRBJ2-1 | TRBV6-1 | few | TGTGCCAGCAGCCGTGACCCCTCCTACAATGAGCAGTTCTTC | CASSRDPSYNEQFF
- | TRBJ1-1 | TRBV15 | many | TGTGCCACCAGCACAGCGGACTTGGACAGCTTCATAGCTGGCACTGAAGCTTTCTTT | CATSTADLDSFIAGTEAFF
- | TRBJ2-3 | TRBV7-2 | many | TGTGCCAGCAGCCCCTCCCGACAGTTCACAGATACGCAGTATTTT | CASSPSRQFTDTQYF
- | TRBJ2-7 | TRBV7-6 | - | TGTGCCAGCAGCTCTAGTCCAGGGAGTCTCGAGCAGTACTTC | CASSSSPGSLEQYF
- | TRBJ1-6 | TRBV19 | - | TGTGCCAGTAGTATGCGGGGAAATTCACCCCTCCACTTT | CASSMRGNSPLHF
- | TRBJ2-1 | TRBV4-1 | - | TGCGCCAGCAGCCCCGGGACTCCTAACAATGAGCAGTTCTTC | CASSPGTPNNEQFF
- | TRBJ1-1 | TRBV6-1 | many | TGTGCCAGCAGTGGGTGGCAGGACACTGAAGCTTTCTTT | CASSGWQDTEAFF
- | TRBJ1-4 | TRBV10-3 | once | TGTGCCATCAGTCTAACCGGCGGTAATGAAAAACTGTTTTTT | CAISLTGGNEKLFF
- | TRBJ2-5 | TRBV20-1 | many | TGCAGTGCTAGAGAGGTCGGAAGGGGGGAGACCCAGTACTTC | CSAREVGRGETQYF
- | TRBJ2-3 | TRBV4-2 | many | TGTGCCAGCAGCCAAGCTGCGGGTACGCAGTATTTT | CASSQAAGTQYF
- | TRBJ1-4 | TRBV6-1 | - | TGTGCCAGCAGTGGGGCGGGGGCTAATGAAAAACTGTTTTTT | CASSGAGANEKLFF
TRBD2 | TRBJ2-1 | TRBV7-2 | many | TGTGCCAGCAGCGGACTAGCGGGAGTGGTCAATGAGCAGTTCTTC | CASSGLAGVVNEQFF
- | TRBJ1-2 | TRBV7-2 | many | TGTGCCAGCAGCTTAGCGACATATGGCTACACCTTC | CASSLATYGYTF
- | TRBJ2-1 | TRBV5-4 | few | TGTGCCAGCAGCTTCCCCGGGGGAGGCGATGAGCAGTTCTTC | CASSFPGGGDEQFF
TRBD1 | TRBJ1-1 | TRBV6-1 | - | TGTGCCAGCAGTGAACCGGGACAGTCGGCTTTCTTT | CASSEPGQSAFF
- | TRBJ2-7 | TRBV12-3/TRBV12-4 | few | TGTGCCAGCAGTTTTTCCCTCTCGATAGGAAGGAGCTCCTACGAGCAGTACTTC | CASSFSLSIGRSSYEQYF
TRBD1 | TRBJ2-7 | TRBV18 | - | TGTGCCAGCTCACCGGGACAGGGGGCCAACGAGCAGTACTTC | CASSPGQGANEQYF
- | TRBJ1-2 | TRBV3-1 | few | TGTGCCAGCAGCCAAAGGGGCACAGGAGGGCTCGGCTACACCTTC | CASSQRGTGGLGYTF
- | TRBJ1-4 | TRBV5-5 | few | TGTGCCAGCAGCCGCCGTAATGCAGGGCTTAATGAAAAACTGTTTTTT | CASSRRNAGLNEKLFF
- | TRBJ1-5 | TRBV19 | - | TGTGCCAGTAGTAACAGCCATAGCAATCAGCCCCAGCATTTT | CASSNSHSNQPQHF
- | TRBJ1-1 | TRBV5-5 | - | TGTGCCAGCAGCCAGACCTTGACTGAAGCTTTCTTT | CASSQTLTEAFF
- | TRBJ2-5 | TRBV7-2 | - | TGTGCCAGCAACCGGTACCAAGAGACCCAGTACTTC | CASNRYQETQYF
TRBD2 | TRBJ2-3 | TRBV11-2 | - | TGTGCCAGCAGCCCCGGGAGGTTGAGAACAGATACGCAGTATTTT | CASSPGRLRTDTQYF
TRBD2 | TRBJ2-5 | TRBV23-1 | - | TGCGCCAGCAGCCCCCCGGGGAGGGTCAAGGAGACCCAGTACTTC | CASSPPGRVKETQYF
- | TRBJ1-5 | TRBV12-3/TRBV12-4 | - | TGTGCCAGCAGTTTGCAGGGAGGGCCCCAGCATTTT | CASSLQGGPQHF
- | TRBJ1-2 | TRBV5-5 | few | TGTGCCAGCAGCTTTTCGACAGTAAACTATGGCTACACCTTC | CASSFSTVNYGYTF
- | TRBJ2-7 | TRBV12-3/TRBV12-4 | many | TGTGCCAGCAGTTTGATCGCAGGGTACTACGAGCAGTACTTC | CASSLIAGYYEQYF
- | TRBJ2-3 | TRBV7-9 | many | TGTGCCAGCAGCCCTTTTGGTTTGGGCACAGATACGCAGTATTTT | CASSPFGLGTDTQYF